The 28 T cell receptor beta chains listed next were all sequenced from one sample in a study of control samples from healthy donors and cancer patients (dated by TCRdb to the early 2020s). The method was the immunoSEQ multiplex PCR assay. TCRdb's version of the immuneACCESS table is confined to in-frame rearrangements and falls short of the full clone set. An unresolved V gene accounts for under half of the shortfall where checked; the remainder is of unknown origin. The sample contains almost 95,000 clones, approximately 90% of them found a single time. The top ten constitute about 4% of the sample. The sequenced material came from blood. The receptors derive from a woman aged 18 to 35 in good health.

This rearrangement joins TRBV21-1 to TRBJ2-3; the table's D call TRBD2 went unverified against the DNA. TRBV21-1 is annotated as a pseudogene. CDR3 length equals 16 residues. CDR3: CASSKLGSGHTDTQYF. The CDR3 nucleotides are TGTGCCAGCAGCAAATTGGGCAGCGGCCACACAGATACGCAGTATTTT.

CDR3 protein: CASSHLAGGPQETQYF. In nucleotides, the CDR3 is TGTGCCAGCAGCCACCTCGCGGGGGGGCCTCAAGAGACCCAGTACTTC. The V gene is TRBV3-1 (or the pseudogene TRBV3-2), the J gene TRBJ2-5, with 9 bases identical to TRBD2. This CDR3 has 16 residues. With 3 bases clipped from V and 2 bases from J, the junction kept 7 bases outside the gene matches. Germline V gives CDR1 LGHDT, CDR2 YNNKEL (reference sequence).

V usage is TRBV7-9 and J usage is TRBJ1-3, with a tentative D call TRBD1 (5 bases). The CDR3 is made up of 16 amino acids. The V gene lost 4 bases and the J gene lost 0 bases, with 13 bases spanning the gap. From germline, CDR1 is SEHNR and CDR2 FQNEAQ (reference sequence). CDR3 sequence (DNA): TGTGCCAGCAGCTCAGCGGGCAGGGTCTCTGGAAACACCATATATTTT. It encodes CASSSAGRVSGNTIYF.

The genes are TRBV15 and TRBJ1-5; possible D gene TRBD1, 5 bases. This CDR3 contains 15 residues. In germline, CDR1 is LNHNV, CDR2 YYDKDF (reference sequence). The V gene lost 0 bases and the J gene lost 3 bases, with 9 bases spanning the gap. CDR3 region: CATSRDRGFNQPQHF. For the CDR3, the DNA is TGTGCCACCAGCAGAGATCGGGGGTTCAATCAGCCCCAGCATTTT.

This clone has a handful of counts. This chain connects TRBV5-1 to TRBJ2-7; 9 nucleotides line up with TRBD1. This CDR3 contains 14 residues. Germline trimming cut 6 bases from V and 6 bases from J; bases unmatched to any gene: 10. The germline V gene encodes CDR1 SGHRS and CDR2 YFSETQ. The CDR3 spells CASKVLQGAREQYF. The CDR3 nucleotides are TGCGCCAGCAAGGTATTACAGGGGGCTCGCGAGCAGTACTTC.

J is TRBJ2-2 and V is TRBV9, with D unresolved. With 0 bases removed from V and 7 bases from J, the gap between germline ends came to 13 bases. The CDR3 extends over 15 amino acids. Per the germline V gene, CDR1 is SGDLS and CDR2 is YYNGEE. The chain's CDR3 is CASSVASRAGGELFF. CDR3 nucleotide sequence: TGTGCCAGCAGCGTAGCTAGTCGGGCCGGCGGGGAGCTGTTTTTT.

This chain joins TRBV2 and TRBJ1-5; TRBD1 matches at 9 bases. Germline lookup yields CDR1 SNHLY and CDR2 FYNNEI. V shed 5 bases, J shed 2 bases, and the junction held 7 bases outside the gene matches. The CDR3 spans 16 residues. CDR3 region: CASSKQGATGNQPQHF. The CDR3 nucleotides read TGTGCCAGCAGTAAACAGGGGGCGACTGGCAATCAGCCCCAGCATTTT.

The chain uses TRBV18 and TRBJ1-4; weak D call: TRBD1 (6 bases). The CDR3 sequence is 15 residues long. Trimming took 5 bases from V and 7 from J, leaving 17 bases between them. Germline loops: CDR1 KGHSH, CDR2 LQKENI. The CDR3 loop is CASSFQGYSSEKLFF. DNA of the CDR3: TGTGCCAGCTCATTCCAGGGGTATTCGAGTGAAAAACTGTTTTTT.

This CDR3 is CASSSRTSGGYNEQFF. The CDR3 nucleotides are TGTGCCAGCAGTTCTCGAACTAGCGGGGGTTACAATGAGCAGTTCTTC. The chain recombines TRBV6-5 with TRBJ2-1; 11 positions agree with TRBD2. V lost 4 bases, J lost 4 bases, and 6 bases stayed unmatched. Germline-derived CDR1 and CDR2 are MNHEY and SVGAGI. This CDR3 has 16 residues.

V and J are TRBV5-4 and TRBJ2-3; perhaps TRBD1 as D (5 bases). Trimming removed 7 bases from V and 2 bases from J, with 17 bases in between. The CDR3 runs to 15 residues. CDR1 and CDR2 (germline): SGHNT, YYREEE (reference sequence). The CDR3 protein is CASHPGGASTDTQYF. In nucleotides, the CDR3 is TGTGCCAGCCATCCGGGTGGGGCCTCCACAGATACGCAGTATTTT.

The chain couples TRBV5-4 to TRBJ1-6, with D unclear. The germline gives CDR1 SGHNT, CDR2 YYREEE (reference sequence). The CDR3 length is 15 residues. Between the trimmed V and J ends, which lost 0 bases and 4 bases, there was a span of 8 bases. CDR3 protein: CASSLAGLYNSPLHF. Written as DNA, the CDR3 is TGTGCCAGCAGCTTGGCGGGCTTATATAATTCACCCCTCCACTTT.

The V and J genes are TRBV3-1 (or the pseudogene TRBV3-2) and TRBJ2-3; unclear D gene. CDR3 size: 12 residues. Germline CDR1 and CDR2: LGHDT and YNNKEL (reference sequence). Trimming removed 8 bases at V and 3 bases at J, with 9 bases between. The CDR3 reads CASGSPTDTQYF. CDR3 nucleotide sequence: TGTGCCAGCGGCTCCCCGACAGATACGCAGTATTTT.

As DNA, the CDR3 is TGTGCCAGCAGTCTACAGGGGGAGGCCACTGAAGCTTTCTTT. It translates to CASSLQGEATEAFF. V usage is TRBV7-3 and J usage is TRBJ1-1, with 8 nucleotides matching TRBD1. Germline loops: CDR1 SGHTA, CDR2 FQGTGA. J gave up 4 bases and V 6 bases, and 7 bases lay outside the gene matches. This CDR3 contains 14 residues.

The J gene is TRBJ1-1, the V gene TRBV5-1, with TRBD1 matching 9 bases. Germline V gives CDR1 SGHRS, CDR2 YFSETQ. The V segment lost 4 bases and the J segment 8 bases; nucleotides outside the gene matches: 9. CDR3 length: 14 residues. The CDR3 loop reads CASSPTGGLREAFF. CDR3 nucleotides: TGCGCCAGCAGCCCTACAGGGGGCCTACGCGAAGCTTTCTTT.

V usage is TRBV15 and J usage is TRBJ2-5, with D perhaps matching TRBD1 (6 bases). From germline, CDR1 is LNHNV and CDR2 YYDKDF (reference sequence). Trimming left V 0 bases short and J 4 bases short, with 21 bases between. This CDR3 comprises 18 residues. In DNA, the CDR3 is TGTGCCACCAGCAGAGATGTGTGGCGGCAGGGGAGAAGAGAGACCCAGTACTTC. Its translation is CATSRDVWRQGRRETQYF.

The chain recombines TRBV27 with TRBJ1-1, with D hard to call. The CDR3 has 13 amino acids. The ends were cut back, 2 bases at V and 0 bases at J, with 4 bases in the middle. Germline V gives CDR1 MNHEY, CDR2 SMNVEV (reference sequence). The DNA for the CDR3 is TGTGCCAGCAGTTTAAGCCTGAACACTGAAGCTTTCTTT. The encoded protein is CASSLSLNTEAFF.

The chain is built from TRBV3-1 (or the pseudogene TRBV3-2) and TRBJ2-3; 11 nucleotides match TRBD2. V dropped 4 bases and J dropped 4; count of bases not matched to a gene: 7. Germline-derived CDR1 and CDR2 are LGHDT and YNNKEL (reference sequence). The CDR3 totals 16 residues. The CDR3 reads CASSPYSGGASDTQYF. In DNA, the CDR3 is TGTGCCAGCAGCCCCTATAGCGGGGGGGCCTCAGATACGCAGTATTTT.

The CDR3 reads CASNDDRDGANVLTF. DNA for the CDR3: TGTGCCAGCAACGACGACAGGGACGGGGCCAACGTCCTGACTTTC. The rearrangement joins TRBV3-1 (or the pseudogene TRBV3-2) to TRBJ2-6; 7 nucleotides agree with TRBD1. The germline V gene encodes CDR1 LGHDT and CDR2 YNNKEL (reference sequence). The CDR3 spans 15 residues. V was clipped by 7 bases and J by 4 bases; unmatched bases: 7.

This chain uses TRBV5-6 with TRBJ1-2; D is perhaps TRBD1 (5 bases). The V and J ends lost 0 bases and 4 bases respectively, with 10 bases between them. The germline CDR1 and CDR2 sequences are SGHDT and YYEEEE. The CDR3 has 14 residues. Here the CDR3 reads CASSLVGVTYGYTF. The CDR3 DNA is TGTGCCAGCAGCTTGGTGGGGGTAACCTATGGCTACACCTTC. The whole variable domain, remainder taken from reference TRBV5-6 and TRBJ1-2, is DAGVTQSPTHLIKTRGQQVTLRCSPKSGHDTVSWYQQALGQGPQFIFQYYEEEERQRGNFPDRFSGHQFPNYSSELNVNALLLGDSALYLCASSLVGVTYGYTFGSGTRLTVV.

V is TRBV3-1 (or the pseudogene TRBV3-2) and J is TRBJ1-2; 11 bases agree with TRBD1. The CDR3 length is 15 residues. Germline CDR1 LGHDT, CDR2 YNNKEL (reference sequence). V gave up 1 base and J gave up 4 bases; unmatched junction bases: 2. DNA for the CDR3: TGTGCCAGCAGCCAAGGTGGGACAGGGGGCTATGGCTACACCTTC. It yields the protein CASSQGGTGGYGYTF.

The chain joins TRBV2 to TRBJ1-1; the D gene is possibly TRBD1 (6 bases). V dropped 6 bases and J dropped 1 base, with 9 bases sitting between them. Germline assignment: CDR1 SNHLY and CDR2 FYNNEI. The CDR3 is made up of 13 amino acids. The CDR3 coding sequence is TGTGCCAGCAGAGTGGACAGGAACACTGAAGCTTTCTTT. Amino acid sequence: CASRVDRNTEAFF.

This clone appeared a few times. The V gene is TRBV6-4, the J gene TRBJ2-1, with D perhaps TRBD2 (6 bases). Trimming took off 0 bases at V and 10 bases at J, with 10 bases between the two ends. Germline V gives CDR1 MRHNA, CDR2 SNTAGT. This CDR3 has 13 amino acids. CDR3 protein: CASSDSEAGEQFF. In DNA, the CDR3 is TGTGCCAGCAGTGACTCTGAGGCGGGGGAGCAGTTCTTC.

This chain links TRBV19 with TRBJ1-1; 7 positions agree with TRBD1. This CDR3 comprises 14 residues. CDR1 is LNHDA and CDR2 is SQIVND in the germline V gene (reference sequence). With 7 bases clipped from V and 0 bases from J, the junction kept 5 bases outside the gene matches. DNA for the CDR3: TGTGCCAGTAAGACAGGGCCCATGAACACTGAAGCTTTCTTT. This codes for CASKTGPMNTEAFF.

The V and J genes are TRBV5-6 and TRBJ1-2; D is possibly TRBD1 (5 bases). Germline V gene lookup returns CDR1 SGHDT and CDR2 YYEEEE. This CDR3 spans 13 amino acids. Trimming stripped 4 bases from V and 8 bases from J, with 15 bases between. Here the CDR3 reads CASSKQDWLGYTF. Written as DNA, the CDR3 is TGTGCCAGCAGCAAACAGGACTGGTTGGGCTACACCTTC. Combining the CDR3 with reference TRBV5-6 and TRBJ1-2 gives the whole variable domain DAGVTQSPTHLIKTRGQQVTLRCSPKSGHDTVSWYQQALGQGPQFIFQYYEEEERQRGNFPDRFSGHQFPNYSSELNVNALLLGDSALYLCASSKQDWLGYTFGSGTRLTVV.

The DNA of the CDR3 is TGTGCCAGCAGCTTATTAACCTACAATGAGCAGTTCTTC. The encoded protein is CASSLLTYNEQFF. This sequence joins TRBV11-3 and TRBJ2-1; D is uncertain. Trimming removed 2 bases at V and 2 bases at J, with 4 bases between. Germline V gene lookup returns CDR1 SGHNT and CDR2 YENEEA. The CDR3 extends over 13 amino acids.

The CDR3 DNA reads TGCGCCAGCAGCTCTCTAGGACAGGGTGGCACTGAAGCTTTCTTT. It is translated as CASSSLGQGGTEAFF. The V call is TRBV5-1, the J call TRBJ1-1; 8 bases map to TRBD1. CDR3 length equals 15 residues. Germline CDR1 is SGHRS and CDR2 is YFSETQ. Trimming took 3 bases from V and 4 from J; bases not matched to a gene: 8.

The chain is built from TRBV24-1 and TRBJ2-1, with TRBD2 as a possible D gene (7 bases). This CDR3 region has 15 residues. V was shortened by 2 bases and J by 4 bases, with 11 bases between the two germline ends. Germline V gene sequence: CDR1 KGHDR, CDR2 SFDVKD. The CDR3 here is CATSDSGGLYNEQFF. The CDR3 coding sequence is TGTGCCACCAGTGATTCCGGGGGGCTGTACAATGAGCAGTTCTTC.

The chain is built from TRBV12-3 or TRBV12-4 and TRBJ1-1, with 9 bases lining up with TRBD1. V dropped 4 bases and J dropped 12; count of bases not matched to a gene: 9. This CDR3 contains 13 residues. This chain's CDR3 is CASSYNADRGSFF. CDR3 coding DNA: TGTGCCAGCAGTTATAATGCGGACAGGGGATCTTTCTTT.